The following is a TCR beta chain sequence with its context. Its antigen is unidentified. Per germline, CDR1 LGHNA and CDR2 YNFKEQ. The CDR3 is 16 residues long. Unmatched junction bases numbered 9, after V lost 0 bases and J lost 4 bases. The data stem from a study of CD8 T cells in ankylosing spondylitis. Study-wide results and limits: A motif in TCR beta, a set of about eight highly homologous variants, appeared characteristic of ankylosing spondylitis blood. Peripheral blood held disease-linked clones only at relatively low frequency, and these were CD8+.

In TCRdb, the 5' RACE reads were re-called with MiXCR into one record per CDR3 protein. The data hold some 400,000 distinct CDR3 sequences, with approximately 20% observed a single time. The V and J genes are TRBV4-2 and TRBJ2-7; 7 bases fit TRBD2. The clonotype was recovered from a male donor with ankylosing spondylitis. Sequenced input: blood, either unsorted or a sorted T cell fraction (not recorded which). The CDR3 DNA follows: TGTGCCAGCAGCCAAGACGGCGCGGGAGTGACATACGAGCAGTACTTC. Encoded protein: CASSQDGAGVTYEQYF.